One sample yielded the 20 T cell receptor beta chains listed below, sequenced in a study of shared clonotypes between healthy human individuals. TCRdb keeps only in-frame clones here, not all; method: immunoSEQ multiplex PCR. The sample carries roughly 2,300,000 clones, less than 95% recorded once. Sequenced: naive CD4+ T cells from PBMCs. Subset described: CD45RA+ positively selected. The receptors were sampled from a man aged 18 to 29 in good health. Some clones in this sample may be carry-over from other donors' samples.

This clone has a single count. The V gene is TRBV13, the J gene TRBJ1-1, with a tentative D call TRBD1 (6 bases). This CDR3 spans 16 amino acids. Trimming cost V 5 bases and J 5 bases, with 21 bases left between them. Germline V gene data show CDR1 as PRHDT and CDR2 as FYEKMQ (reference sequence). The CDR3 nucleotides are TGTGCCAGCAGCCGCATCTCTCAGGGGTTCTGGACTGAAGCTTTCTTT. Encoded protein: CASSRISQGFWTEAFF.

The genes are TRBV19 and TRBJ2-5; no clear D. The germline V and J ends were trimmed by 8 bases and 5 bases, with 15 bases remaining between them. This CDR3 is 13 amino acids long. Germline CDR1 and CDR2: LNHDA and SQIVND (reference sequence). The CDR3 nucleotides are TGTGCCAGTTCATTGCACTGGACGGAGACCCAGTACTTC. Its protein is CASSLHWTETQYF. The full variable domain, in which reference TRBV19 and TRBJ2-5 provide the parts outside the CDR3, is DGGITQSPKYLFRKEGQNVTLSCEQNLNHDAMYWYRQDPGQGLRLIYYSQIVNDFQKGDIAEGYSVSREKKESFPLTVTSAQKNPTAFYLCASSLHWTETQYFGPGTRLLVL.

This rearrangement joins TRBV28 to TRBJ1-4; 8 bases match TRBD1. J gave up 4 bases and V 5 bases, and 6 bases lay outside the gene matches. CDR1 is MDHEN and CDR2 is SYDVKM in the germline V gene. This CDR3 region has 15 residues. The CDR3 nucleotides read TGTGCCAGCAGTCCCACGGGACAGGTTAATGAAAAACTGTTTTTT. Amino acid sequence: CASSPTGQVNEKLFF.

The V call is TRBV5-1, the J call TRBJ2-7; 12 positions match TRBD1. V dropped 4 bases and J dropped 2; count of bases not matched to a gene: 7. CDR1 SGHRS and CDR2 YFSETQ come from the germline V gene. The CDR3 is made up of 16 amino acids. CDR3 sequence (DNA): TGCGCCAGCAGCCCCGCGGGGACAGGGGGCCCCTACGAGCAGTACTTC. Translation: CASSPAGTGGPYEQYF.

J is TRBJ2-7 and V is TRBV5-4; weak D call: TRBD1 (5 bases). The CDR3 length is 14 residues. V dropped 0 bases and J dropped 8 bases, with 15 bases sitting between them. Per germline, CDR1 SGHNT and CDR2 YYREEE (reference sequence). Written as DNA, the CDR3 is TGTGCCAGCAGCTTGGAAGGGGCAGGCAGACAGCAGTACTTC. It is translated as CASSLEGAGRQQYF. The complete variable domain, with remaining parts taken from reference TRBV5-4 and TRBJ2-7, reads ETGVTQSPTHLIKTRGQQVTLRCSSQSGHNTVSWYQQALGQGPQFIFQYYREEENGRGNFPPRFSGLQFPNYSSELNVNALELDDSALYLCASSLEGAGRQQYFGPGTRLTVT.

This chain joins TRBV29-1 and TRBJ2-1; D not resolved. CDR3 length: 15 residues. Germline assignment: CDR1 SQVTM and CDR2 ANQGSEA. V was pared by 4 bases and J by 2 bases, with 15 bases between. CDR3 bases: TGCAGCGTTGGGGCCCAAACGACCCCCTACAATGAGCAGTTCTTC. Its translation: CSVGAQTTPYNEQFF.

This sequence joins TRBV30 and TRBJ2-3; unclear D gene. V was pared by 3 bases and J by 6 bases, with 10 bases between. This CDR3 has 12 residues. CDR1 is GTSNPN and CDR2 is SVGIG in the germline V gene (reference sequence). CDR3 DNA: TGTGCCTGGAGGGTAGATACTGATACGCAGTATTTT. Protein: CAWRVDTDTQYF.

This chain links TRBV7-8 with TRBJ2-2; no definite D call. The CDR3 loop spans 16 amino acids. CDR1 SGHVS and CDR2 FQNEAQ come from the germline V gene. V lost 0 bases to trimming and J lost 2 bases, with 10 bases between them. The CDR3 nucleotides read TGTGCCAGCAGCTTAGCGGGCCTTTTAAACACCGGGGAGCTGTTTTTT. It codes for CASSLAGLLNTGELFF.

The rearrangement uses TRBV5-1 and TRBJ2-3; 9 nucleotides line up with TRBD1. In germline, CDR1 is SGHRS, CDR2 YFSETQ. The trim removed 4 bases at V and 1 base at J, leaving 10 bases unmatched. CDR3 length: 17 amino acids. This CDR3 is CASSRGRTGEGTDTQYF. DNA for the CDR3: TGCGCCAGCAGCAGGGGTCGGACAGGGGAGGGCACAGATACGCAGTATTTT.

The genes are TRBV10-3 and TRBJ2-3, with D unresolved. The germline CDR1 and CDR2 sequences are ENHRY and SYGVKD. The V and J ends lost 2 bases and 2 bases respectively, with 5 bases between them. The CDR3 has 13 amino acids. CDR3 sequence (DNA): TGTGCCATCAGTGAGGGGGTCACAGATACGCAGTATTTT. Translation: CAISEGVTDTQYF.

This clone was seen a single time. In DNA form, the CDR3 reads TGTGCCAGTAGAGTCAGGGGCTCTGGAAACACCATATATTTT. Translation: CASRVRGSGNTIYF. V usage is TRBV19 and J usage is TRBJ1-3; TRBD1 is a possible D gene (6 bases). This CDR3 region has 14 residues. In germline, CDR1 is LNHDA, CDR2 SQIVND (reference sequence). V was shortened by 6 bases and J by 0 bases, with 9 bases between the two germline ends.

CDR3 sequence: CASVRDGGNTEAFF. CDR3 nucleotides: TGTGCCAGCGTAAGGGACGGGGGTAACACTGAAGCTTTCTTT. The chain recombines TRBV6-5 with TRBJ1-1; D might be TRBD1 (5 bases). The germline V gene encodes CDR1 MNHEY and CDR2 SVGAGI. Trimming cost V 8 bases and J 2 bases, with 15 bases left between them. CDR3 size: 14 residues.

This chain connects TRBV7-3 to TRBJ2-2; 9 bases agree with TRBD1. Germline V gene sequence: CDR1 SGHTA, CDR2 FQGTGA. The CDR3 extends over 15 amino acids. The ends lost 6 bases at V and 5 bases at J; junction bases unmatched: 7. The CDR3 region is CASSRQGVETGELFF. CDR3 nucleotide sequence: TGTGCCAGCAGTCGACAGGGGGTGGAGACCGGGGAGCTGTTTTTT.

The chain links TRBV6-5 to TRBJ2-2, with D unresolved. In germline, CDR1 is MNHEY, CDR2 SVGAGI. Trimming pared 7 bases from V and 2 bases from J, leaving 14 bases between. The CDR3 length is 15 residues. The CDR3 reads CASTPRRRNTGELFF. CDR3 coding DNA: TGTGCCAGCACTCCCCGGCGGAGAAACACCGGGGAGCTGTTTTTT.

The V and J genes are TRBV5-1 and TRBJ2-7; 13 bases match TRBD2. V was pared by 4 bases and J by 4 bases, with 5 bases of the junction left unmatched. The V gene's germline CDR1 is SGHRS and CDR2 YFSETQ. The length of the CDR3 is 15 residues. CDR3 coding DNA: TGCGCCAGCAGCACCGGACTAGCGGGGGATTACGAGCAGTACTTC. This gives the protein CASSTGLAGDYEQYF. Full variable domain (outside the CDR3, taken from reference TRBV5-1 and TRBJ2-7): KAGVTQTPRYLIKTRGQQVTLSCSPISGHRSVSWYQQTPGQGLQFLFEYFSETQRNKGNFPGRFSGRQFSNSRSEMNVSTLELGDSALYLCASSTGLAGDYEQYFGPGTRLTVT.

Comments on this clone: The same CDR3 also results from other DNA sequences found in this sample. This chain uses TRBV14 with TRBJ2-7, with D possibly being TRBD1 or TRBD2 (5 bases each). V shed 4 bases and J shed 3 bases, with 10 bases lying between them. There are 13 residues in the CDR3. Germline-derived CDR1 and CDR2 are SGHDN and FVKESK. CDR3 nucleotide sequence: TGTGCCAGCAGCCCCAGGGACCTCTACGAGCAGTACTTC. Translation: CASSPRDLYEQYF.

The chain uses TRBV27 and TRBJ2-7; 8 bases agree with TRBD2. The CDR3 is 16 amino acids. Trimming at V came to 1 base and at J to 2 bases, leaving 7 bases not matched to a gene. CDR1 is MNHEY, CDR2 SMNVEV, per germline (reference sequence). CDR3 loop: CASSLFSLAGTYEQYF. The CDR3 nucleotides are TGTGCCAGCAGTTTATTTTCCCTAGCGGGCACCTACGAGCAGTACTTC.

CDR3 protein: CASSQETSGRAPGGELFF. As DNA, the CDR3 is TGTGCCAGCAGCCAAGAAACTAGCGGGAGGGCCCCGGGCGGGGAGCTGTTTTTT. The genes are TRBV4-2 and TRBJ2-2, with TRBD2 identical over 13 bases. V trimming: 0 bases; J trimming: 7 bases; junction bases outside the gene matches: 8. The CDR3 runs 18 residues. Germline values: CDR1 LGHNA, CDR2 YNFKEQ.

This clone was detected a few times. The chain employs TRBV5-1 and TRBJ1-2; D not certain. CDR3 size: 11 residues. Trimming removed 3 bases at V and 7 bases at J, with 7 bases between. Germline V gene data show CDR1 as SGHRS and CDR2 as YFSETQ. CDR3 sequence: CASSSSIGYTF. The CDR3 DNA follows: TGCGCCAGCAGCTCGTCGATTGGCTACACCTTC.

In its sample, this clone was seen a few times. CDR3 sequence: CASSSAPNTGELFF. The CDR3, as DNA: TGTGCCAGCTCTAGCGCCCCGAACACCGGGGAGCTGTTTTTT. The chain joins TRBV6-4 to TRBJ2-2, with D tentatively TRBD2 (6 bases). Trimming took off 8 bases at V and 0 bases at J, with 10 bases between the two ends. The CDR3 covers 14 residues. CDR1 is MRHNA, CDR2 SNTAGT, per germline.